This entry lists 29 T cell receptor beta chains sequenced from one sample in a study of OX40 agonist ivuxolimab in advanced cancers. Generated by immunoSEQ multiplex PCR, the TCRdb table keeps only in-frame clones and is missing some. The sample shows around 45,000 clones, about 90% of them seen only once. The material sequenced was CD4+ or CD8+ T cells sorted from blood, taken in a trial of the OX40 agonist ivuxolimab. The receptor set was obtained from an adult with an advanced solid tumor such as melanoma, head and neck, liver or kidney cancer.

This chain links TRBV19 with TRBJ1-5, with D possibly TRBD1 on 6 matching bases. This CDR3 has 18 amino acids. Per the germline V gene, CDR1 is LNHDA and CDR2 is SQIVND (reference sequence). V gave up 3 bases and J gave up 0 bases, with 18 bases separating them. For the CDR3, the DNA is TGTGCCAGTAGTATCACAGGGCCCGGGACGGATAGCAATCAGCCCCAGCATTTT. Translated, it gives CASSITGPGTDSNQPQHF.

CDR3 amino acids: CASSLDSGSSYNEQFF. The CDR3 nucleotides are TGCGCCAGCAGCTTAGATTCGGGGAGCTCCTACAATGAGCAGTTCTTC. This chain connects TRBV5-1 to TRBJ2-1; tentatively, D is TRBD2 (5 bases). Germline V CDR1 and CDR2: SGHRS, YFSETQ. Deletions cut 2 bases from V and 0 bases from J, with 12 bases between. This CDR3 is built from 16 residues.

V is TRBV10-2 and J is TRBJ1-4; 8 bases match TRBD1. This CDR3 contains 16 residues. The germline CDR1 and CDR2 sequences are WSHSY and SAAADI. V lost 4 bases, J lost 0 bases, and 4 bases stayed unmatched. The CDR3 DNA reads TGCGCCAGCAGTGGGGGACAGGTGTCAACTAATGAAAAACTGTTTTTT. This gives the protein CASSGGQVSTNEKLFF.

The chain is built from TRBV19 and TRBJ1-5; tentative D call: TRBD1 (5 bases). V lost 6 bases and J lost 5, with 11 bases in between. The CDR3 contains 13 residues. Germline CDR1 is LNHDA and CDR2 is SQIVND (reference sequence). The CDR3 DNA follows: TGTGCCAGTAGAAAGACAGCTCATCAGCCCCAGCATTTT. Translation gives CASRKTAHQPQHF.

This chain connects TRBV6-5 to TRBJ2-4; TRBD2 is a possible D gene (6 bases). Trimming left V 2 bases short and J 8 bases short, with 10 bases between. This CDR3 is 13 amino acids long. Per the germline V gene, CDR1 is MNHEY and CDR2 is SVGAGI. DNA for the CDR3: TGTGCCAGCAGTTACGGGACTCCCGACATTCAGTACTTC. Translation: CASSYGTPDIQYF.

The chain is built from TRBV27 and TRBJ2-3; D possibly matches TRBD1 or TRBD2 (6 bases each). V was trimmed by 6 bases and J by 5 bases, leaving 15 bases between them. The CDR3 is 14 amino acids. Per germline, CDR1 MNHEY and CDR2 SMNVEV (reference sequence). The CDR3 spells CASSRLGGGDTQYF. DNA of the CDR3: TGTGCCAGCAGCCGACTAGGGGGAGGAGATACGCAGTATTTT.

J is TRBJ1-4 and V is TRBV28; D may be TRBD1 (6 bases). CDR3 size: 14 residues. Germline values: CDR1 MDHEN, CDR2 SYDVKM. The CDR3 region has the DNA TGTGCAGCGAGCCGGGGGGGGCGAGGTGAAAAACTGTTTTTT. Translation gives CAASRGGRGEKLFF. Complete variable domain (other parts from reference TRBV28 and TRBJ1-4): DVKVTQSSRYLVKRTGEKVFLECVQDMDHENMFWYRQDPGLGLRLIYFSYDVKMKEKGDIPEGYSVSREKKERFSLILESASTNQTSMYLCAASRGGRGEKLFFGSGTQLSVL.

The chain employs TRBV7-2 and TRBJ2-7; 8 nucleotides match TRBD1. CDR3 length equals 13 residues. CDR1 and CDR2 from the germline V gene are SGHTA and FQGNSA. The trim removed 5 bases at V and 6 bases at J, leaving 6 bases unmatched. The CDR3 is CASSIDRGGEQYF. The CDR3 DNA follows: TGTGCCAGCAGCATAGACAGGGGCGGCGAGCAGTACTTC. Supplemented by reference TRBV7-2 and TRBJ2-7, the full variable domain reads GAGVSQSPSNKVTEKGKDVELRCDPISGHTALYWYRQSLGQGLEFLIYFQGNSAPDKSGLPSDRFSAERTGGSVSTLTIQRTQQEDSAVYLCASSIDRGGEQYFGPGTRLTVT.

This chain links TRBV15 with TRBJ1-5; D gene unclear. This CDR3 is 14 amino acids long. Looked up from germline, CDR1 is LNHNV and CDR2 is YYDKDF (reference sequence). The ends were cut back, 1 base at V and 6 bases at J, with 10 bases in the middle. CDR3 bases: TGTGCCACCAGCAGAGCGTCAGCCACTCAGCCCCAGCATTTT. This codes for CATSRASATQPQHF.

V gene TRBV18 combines with J gene TRBJ1-1, with D possibly being TRBD1 (6 bases). The CDR3 spans 14 residues. CDR1 KGHSH and CDR2 LQKENI come from the germline V gene. V lost 3 bases, J lost 4 bases, and 12 bases lay in between. The CDR3 DNA follows: TGTGCCAGCTCACCTTCGACAGGCACCACTGAAGCTTTCTTT. It specifies CASSPSTGTTEAFF.

J is TRBJ1-1 and V is TRBV7-3, with unresolved D. Trimming left V 0 bases short and J 4 bases short, with 9 bases between. The CDR3 covers 14 residues. CDR1 and CDR2 from the germline V gene are SGHTA and FQGTGA. The CDR3 region is CASSLTGASTEAFF. For the CDR3, the DNA is TGTGCCAGCAGCTTAACCGGAGCCAGCACTGAAGCTTTCTTT.

The chain uses TRBV5-1 and TRBJ2-7, with D perhaps TRBD2 (7 bases). CDR1 is SGHRS, CDR2 YFSETQ, per germline. This CDR3 is 16 amino acids long. V dropped 0 bases and J dropped 2 bases, with 15 bases sitting between them. The DNA for the CDR3 is TGCGCCAGCAGCTTGGGGGGGGGCGACCTCCCCTACGAGCAGTACTTC. Translated, it gives CASSLGGGDLPYEQYF. Complete variable domain (other parts from reference TRBV5-1 and TRBJ2-7): KAGVTQTPRYLIKTRGQQVTLSCSPISGHRSVSWYQQTPGQGLQFLFEYFSETQRNKGNFPGRFSGRQFSNSRSEMNVSTLELGDSALYLCASSLGGGDLPYEQYFGPGTRLTVT.

This clone was found once. CDR3 sequence: CAWGDRGVGQPQHF. CDR3 DNA sequence: TGTGCCTGGGGGGACAGGGGAGTAGGTCAGCCCCAGCATTTT. The chain couples TRBV30 to TRBJ1-5; 10 nucleotides match TRBD1. CDR1 is GTSNPN, CDR2 SVGIG, per germline (reference sequence). Trimming at V came to 5 bases and at J to 6 bases, leaving 7 bases not matched to a gene. The CDR3 totals 14 residues.

J is TRBJ2-7 and V is TRBV10-3, with 7 bases lining up with TRBD2. The ends lost 0 bases at V and 3 bases at J; junction bases unmatched: 5. CDR3 length: 15 amino acids. CDR1 is ENHRY and CDR2 is SYGVKD in the germline V gene. The CDR3 loop reads CAISESELANYEQYF. DNA of the CDR3: TGTGCCATCAGTGAGTCGGAACTAGCGAACTACGAGCAGTACTTC.

This clone has just a few counts. J is TRBJ1-5 and V is TRBV6-1, with D maybe TRBD1 (5 bases). The CDR3 length is 14 residues. The ends were cut back, 4 bases at V and 4 bases at J, with 11 bases in the middle. Looked up from germline, CDR1 is MNHNS and CDR2 is SASEGT. The CDR3 region has the DNA TGTGCCAGCAGTGGTGGGGGGGGGAATCAGCCCCAGCATTTT. Protein product: CASSGGGGNQPQHF.

The chain has TRBV7-3 and TRBJ2-5, with D possibly TRBD1 on 6 matching bases. Germline CDR1 SGHTA, CDR2 FQGTGA. The V end lost 4 bases, the J end lost 2 bases, and 23 bases lay between the germline ends. CDR3 length: 18 residues. The CDR3 region has the DNA TGTGCCAGCAGCTACCGGCCCCACAGGGACATCAAACAAGAGACCCAGTACTTC. This encodes CASSYRPHRDIKQETQYF.

CDR3 sequence reads: CASSLTGHPNQPQHF. The CDR3 region has the DNA TGTGCCAGTAGTTTGACGGGACATCCAAATCAGCCCCAGCATTTT. The chain couples TRBV19 to TRBJ1-5; D may be TRBD1 (6 bases). This CDR3 is 15 amino acids long. Germline V gene data show CDR1 as LNHDA and CDR2 as SQIVND (reference sequence). The ends were cut back, 5 bases at V and 4 bases at J, with 15 bases in the middle.

This rearrangement joins TRBV27 to TRBJ2-5, with 8 bases fitting TRBD1. The CDR3 extends over 14 amino acids. CDR1 is MNHEY, CDR2 SMNVEV, per germline (reference sequence). With V trimmed by 5 bases and J by 2 bases, 4 bases remained unmatched. CDR3 sequence: CASSPDRVQETQYF. CDR3 sequence (DNA): TGTGCCAGCAGTCCGGACAGGGTTCAAGAGACCCAGTACTTC.

The chain combines TRBV18 with TRBJ1-1; 9 bases are shared with TRBD1. This CDR3 is built from 14 residues. The germline V gene has CDR1 KGHSH and CDR2 LQKENI. Losses at the gene ends were 5 bases for V and 8 bases for J; bases not matched to a gene: 9. Written as DNA, the CDR3 is TGTGCCAGCTCATTTCAACAGGGGGCCTCGGAAGCTTTCTTT. This codes for CASSFQQGASEAFF.

In its sample, this clone ranks as medium-sized. This sequence joins TRBV6-1 and TRBJ2-7; D unclear. CDR1 is MNHNS and CDR2 is SASEGT in the germline V gene. This CDR3 has 14 amino acids. V dropped 2 bases and J dropped 0 bases, with 8 bases sitting between them. DNA for the CDR3: TGTGCCAGCAGTGAAAGGTATGACTCCTACGAGCAGTACTTC. Amino acids: CASSERYDSYEQYF.

The chain carries TRBV9 and TRBJ2-2; the D gene is possibly TRBD1 (7 bases). Looked up from germline, CDR1 is SGDLS and CDR2 is YYNGEE. This CDR3 region has 16 residues. V was pared by 3 bases and J by 5 bases, with 17 bases between. CDR3 nucleotides: TGTGCCAGCAGCGCCCAGGGGCAGGGGGGAACCGGGGAGCTGTTTTTT. It yields the protein CASSAQGQGGTGELFF. The full variable domain, its missing parts supplied by reference TRBV9 and TRBJ2-2, is DSGVTQTPKHLITATGQRVTLRCSPRSGDLSVYWYQQSLDQGLQFLIQYYNGEERAKGNILERFSAQQFPDLHSELNLSSLELGDSALYFCASSAQGQGGTGELFFGEGSRLTVL.

This sequence joins TRBV5-1 and TRBJ1-6, with D perhaps TRBD1 (5 bases). The length of the CDR3 is 15 residues. Germline lookup yields CDR1 SGHRS and CDR2 YFSETQ. Trimming left V 0 bases short and J 7 bases short, with 11 bases between. The CDR3 region is CASSLVGDVNSPLHF. CDR3 nucleotides: TGCGCCAGCAGCTTGGTGGGGGATGTCAATTCACCCCTCCACTTT.

This clone was recorded only once. The chain couples TRBV28 to TRBJ2-5; 12 nucleotides align to TRBD2. The CDR3 runs to 15 residues. CDR1 MDHEN and CDR2 SYDVKM come from the germline V gene. The V gene end was trimmed by 2 bases and the J gene end by 5 bases; junction bases not matched to a gene: 3. This CDR3 is CASSLPLAGGETQYF. For the CDR3, the DNA is TGTGCCAGCAGTTTACCACTAGCGGGAGGTGAGACCCAGTACTTC.

The chain employs TRBV5-1 and TRBJ2-5, with 11 bases fitting TRBD2. Trimming took 1 base from V and 5 from J; bases not matched to a gene: 1. Germline V CDR1 and CDR2: SGHRS, YFSETQ. The CDR3 extends over 14 amino acids. The CDR3: CASSLTSGSETQYF. The DNA of the CDR3 is TGCGCCAGCAGCTTGACTAGCGGGAGTGAGACCCAGTACTTC.

The chain uses TRBV25-1 and TRBJ2-1; no clear D. Trimming left V 6 bases short and J 7 bases short, with 7 bases between. The CDR3 has 11 residues. Germline V gene lookup returns CDR1 MGHDK and CDR2 SYGVNS. DNA of the CDR3: TGTGCCAGCAGCTTAGGGAATGAGCAGTTCTTC. Amino acid sequence: CASSLGNEQFF.

This clone was counted a few times. This chain links TRBV28 with TRBJ1-3, with D hard to call. The CDR3 runs 11 residues. Germline loops: CDR1 MDHEN, CDR2 SYDVKM. The V gene lost 8 bases and the J gene lost 7 bases, with 9 bases spanning the gap. The CDR3 sequence is CASSDSNTIYF. CDR3 DNA sequence: TGTGCCAGCTCAGACTCGAACACCATATATTTT.

The chain carries TRBV5-6 and TRBJ2-7; TRBD2 matches at 11 bases. V dropped 0 bases and J dropped 3; count of bases not matched to a gene: 5. The germline V gene encodes CDR1 SGHDT and CDR2 YYEEEE. The CDR3 totals 16 residues. For the CDR3, the DNA is TGTGCCAGCAGCTTGGGACTAGCGGGAAAACTCTACGAGCAGTACTTC. As protein: CASSLGLAGKLYEQYF.

The CDR3 DNA follows: TGCGCCAGCAGCCAAGGACTAGCCCAAGAGACCCAGTACTTC. Amino acids: CASSQGLAQETQYF. This sequence joins TRBV4-1 and TRBJ2-5; 7 bases are a match to TRBD2. The J segment lost 1 base and the V segment lost 1 base, leaving 0 bases of the junction unmatched. Germline-derived CDR1 and CDR2 are MGHRA and YSYEKL. The CDR3 consists of 14 residues.

V gene TRBV11-3 combines with J gene TRBJ1-3, with unresolved D. Germline V gene lookup returns CDR1 SGHNT and CDR2 YENEEA. The ends were cut back, 4 bases at V and 0 bases at J, with 4 bases in the middle. The CDR3 spans 13 residues. CDR3 sequence reads: CASSSNSGNTIYF. In DNA form, the CDR3 reads TGTGCCAGCAGCTCGAACTCTGGAAACACCATATATTTT.